Each of the 13 T cell receptor beta chains below was sequenced from the same sample in a study of T cells in Graves' hyperthyroidism and ophthalmopathy. TCR beta CDR3 sequences were amplified from RNA transcripts. Researchers ran a first-round RT-PCR on the TCR CDR3 using the HTBI primer set. From the multiplex PCR reads, TCRdb called clonotypes with MiXCR, one entry per CDR3 protein. The sample holds a few hundred thousand distinct CDR3 sequences, 15% to 18% seen once. Sample: blood. The receptors were gathered from a woman aged 18-29 years with Graves' hyperthyroidism that later progressed to Graves' ophthalmopathy.

This clonotype appeared many times. The CDR3 region has the DNA TGTGCCAGCAGATACAGCCCGAGCCGGGGGGGACGCAATCAGCCCCAGCATTTT. It specifies CASRYSPSRGGRNQPQHF. The chain has TRBV28 and TRBJ1-5; D might be TRBD1 (5 bases). CDR1 and CDR2 (germline): MDHEN, SYDVKM. V lost 6 bases to trimming and J lost 2 bases, with 23 bases between them. The CDR3 loop spans 18 amino acids.

Points on this clonotype: A read error is likely, as this CDR3 ends without the conserved phenylalanine or tryptophan. The DNA is omitted, as the CDR3 cannot be located on it reliably, and the CDR3 follows TCRdb's listing. The chain employs TRBV7-9 and TRBJ2-7; TRBD2, the table's D call, lacks a check against the DNA. The CDR3 is 9 amino acids long, termini counted. Germline lookup yields CDR1 SEHNR and CDR2 FQNEAQ (reference sequence). The chain's CDR3 is CASSSGLAG.

The chain carries TRBV12-3 or TRBV12-4 and TRBJ2-3; D tentatively reads TRBD1 or TRBD2 (5 bases each). The CDR3 sequence is 16 residues long. V lost 8 bases to trimming and J lost 2 bases, with 20 bases between them. The CDR3 region has the DNA TGTGCCAGCGGTAATGGGACCAGAGGTGCCACAGATACGCAGTATTTT. Amino acid sequence: CASGNGTRGATDTQYF.

This clonotype has ten or more counts. The chain couples TRBV28 to TRBJ2-1; 9 nucleotides line up with TRBD1. Germline V gene lookup returns CDR1 MDHEN and CDR2 SYDVKM. This CDR3 has 13 amino acids. V lost 6 bases to trimming and J lost 6 bases; unmatched junction nucleotides: 3. The CDR3 loop is CASSHRGRNEQFF. Here the CDR3 DNA reads TGTGCCAGCAGCCACAGGGGGCGCAATGAGCAGTTCTTC.

This sequence joins TRBV7-9 and TRBJ1-1, with 8 bases matching TRBD1. The CDR3 has 14 residues. Per the germline V gene, CDR1 is SEHNR and CDR2 is FQNEAQ (reference sequence). The trim removed 4 bases at V and 6 bases at J, leaving 7 bases unmatched. DNA of the CDR3: TGTGCCAGCAGCTCCCCAGGGGGCGGCTCTGAAGCTTTCTTT. Encoded protein: CASSSPGGGSEAFF. Based on the CDR3 plus reference TRBV7-9 and TRBJ1-1, the full variable domain is DTGVSQNPRHKITKRGQNVTFRCDPISEHNRLYWYRQTLGQGPEFLTYFQNEAQLEKSRLLSDRFSAERPKGSFSTLEIQRTEQGDSAMYLCASSSPGGGSEAFFGQGTRLTVV.

The chain employs TRBV14 and TRBJ2-1; 7 bases agree with TRBD1. Per the germline V gene, CDR1 is SGHDN and CDR2 is FVKESK. The junction had 8 bases not matched to a gene; V was cut back by 0 bases and J by 6 bases. The CDR3 totals 16 residues. The CDR3 loop reads CASSQDTGTVVNEQFF. The DNA for the CDR3 is TGTGCCAGCAGCCAAGATACCGGGACAGTGGTCAATGAGCAGTTCTTC.

This clonotype was observed at least ten times. The chain joins TRBV6-2 or TRBV6-3 to TRBJ1-5, with a weak D call TRBD1 (5 bases). With 2 bases removed from V and 4 bases from J, the gap between germline ends came to 9 bases. The CDR3 covers 14 residues. Per germline, CDR1 MNHEY and CDR2 SVGEGT. CDR3 DNA: TGTGCCAGCAGTTACGCAGGGCCGAATCAGCCCCAGCATTTT. Protein sequence: CASSYAGPNQPQHF.

At least ten counts were recorded for this clonotype. The chain recombines TRBV28 with TRBJ1-4; TRBD1 is a possible D gene (6 bases). Germline CDR1 reads MDHEN; CDR2 reads SYDVKM. Trimming cost V 6 bases and J 1 base, with 15 bases left between them. The CDR3 length is 16 residues. The CDR3 coding sequence is TGTGCCAGCAGCCTAACAGGGACGGTAACTAATGAAAAACTGTTTTTT. Translation: CASSLTGTVTNEKLFF.

This clonotype was recorded at least ten times. The V call is TRBV7-9, the J call TRBJ1-1, with D perhaps TRBD1 (5 bases). This CDR3 region has 15 residues. V lost 6 bases, J lost 0 bases, and 14 bases lay in between. Germline-derived CDR1 and CDR2 are SEHNR and FQNEAQ (reference sequence). The CDR3 reads CASSSVDSLNTEAFF. The CDR3 coding sequence is TGTGCCAGCAGTTCCGTAGACAGTCTGAACACTGAAGCTTTCTTT.

This clonotype was detected a few times. The rearrangement links TRBV10-3 to TRBJ2-1, with 8 bases aligning to TRBD2. Trimming took 8 bases from V and 6 from J; bases not matched to a gene: 3. The length of the CDR3 is 12 residues. Germline V lookup: CDR1 ENHRY, CDR2 SYGVKD. The CDR3 DNA reads as TGTGCCATCGGGGGGACTAGCAATGAGCAGTTCTTC. This codes for CAIGGTSNEQFF.

This clonotype was counted ten times or more. The V gene is TRBV6-2 or TRBV6-3, the J gene TRBJ1-5; 9 bases are a match to TRBD1. The trim removed 5 bases at V and 0 bases at J, leaving 26 bases unmatched. Germline values: CDR1 MNHEY, CDR2 SVGEGT. CDR3 length: 23 residues. DNA of the CDR3: TGTGCCAGCAGTCAACTTTCGACGCCTACCGGGACAGGGACAACTCGTAGCAATCAGCCCCAGCATTTT. It specifies CASSQLSTPTGTGTTRSNQPQHF.

This clonotype occurred many times. The V and J genes are TRBV16 and TRBJ2-7, with 8 bases fitting TRBD2. The trim removed 7 bases at V and 0 bases at J, leaving 8 bases unmatched. The germline V gene has CDR1 KGHSY and CDR2 FQNENV. The CDR3 sequence is 15 residues long. The CDR3 loop reads CASNGERGSSYEQYF. The DNA of the CDR3 is TGTGCCAGCAACGGGGAGCGGGGGAGCTCCTACGAGCAGTACTTC. Complete variable domain (other parts from reference TRBV16 and TRBJ2-7): GEEVAQTPKHLVRGEGQKAKLYCAPIKGHSYVFWYQQVLKNEFKFLISFQNENVFDETGMPKERFSAKCLPNSPCSLEIQATKLEDSAVYFCASNGERGSSYEQYFGPGTRLTVT.

This clonotype was picked up a small number of times. The CDR3 is CASSYSGGGLDTEAFF. The CDR3 region has the DNA TGTGCCAGCAGTTACTCAGGGGGGGGATTGGACACTGAAGCTTTCTTT. V usage is TRBV6-5 and J usage is TRBJ1-1; D possibly corresponds to TRBD1 (6 bases). The V gene's germline CDR1 is MNHEY and CDR2 SVGAGI. The CDR3 totals 16 residues. V lost 0 bases to trimming and J lost 3 bases, with 14 bases between them.